One T cell receptor (beta chain) is described in this entry. As yet, its antigen is unknown. The sample comes from a study of CXCR3-negative and CXCR3-positive naive CD8 T cells. Study-level results: Between one naive subset and the other, surface CD5 was comparable, and TCR strength was inferred from TRB CDR3 properties. Against CXCR3-negative naive cells, CXCR3-positive naive cells showed more hydrophobic TRB CDR3s.

5' RACE with UMI labels generated the TRB cDNA libraries. No DNA is given; TCRdb re-called the 5' RACE reads and lists each CDR3 protein once. The table lists roughly 45,000 distinct CDR3 sequences. The CDR3 loop spans 16 amino acids. Germline CDR1 reads SGHVS; CDR2 reads FQNEAQ. The sequenced material came from naive CXCR3- CD8+ T cells from blood. Indicated subset: CD45RO-CCR7+CD27+CD95- naive CD8+ T cells lacking CXCR3 (TNR3-). The chain couples TRBV7-8 to TRBJ2-7; the TCRdb D gene call, TRBD1, has no DNA to confirm it. This receptor was obtained from a human donor in good health. Some clones in this sample may be carry-over from other donors' samples. This chain's CDR3 is CASSTLTGEIVYEQYF.